Below, 32 T cell receptor beta chains from the same sample are listed, as sequenced in a study of shared clonotypes between healthy human individuals. Naive CD8 cells lacked CD45RO, underwent positive selection for CCR7 and left out terminally differentiated effector memory CD45RA+ cells. The table came from immunoSEQ multiplex PCR; TCRdb's copy has only in-frame clones and leaves some out. The sample holds almost 700,000 clones; roughly nine tenths are singletons and the top ten take about a quarter. The sequenced sample consisted of naive CD8+ T cells sorted from blood. The receptor set was obtained from a man aged 25 to 40 in good health.

The chain links TRBV7-9 to TRBJ2-1; unclear D gene. V lost 5 bases and J 13 bases, leaving 27 bases between the germline ends. Germline loops: CDR1 SEHNR, CDR2 FQNEAQ (reference sequence). This CDR3 has 16 residues. The CDR3 protein is CASSPGFRQALVGQFF. The CDR3 nucleotides are TGTGCCAGCAGCCCCGGCTTCCGCCAGGCCTTAGTTGGTCAGTTCTTC. Using reference TRBV7-9 and TRBJ2-1 for the parts outside the CDR3, the full variable domain is DTGVSQNPRHKITKRGQNVTFRCDPISEHNRLYWYRQTLGQGPEFLTYFQNEAQLEKSRLLSDRFSAERPKGSFSTLEIQRTEQGDSAMYLCASSPGFRQALVGQFFGPGTRLTVL.

The rearrangement links TRBV2 to TRBJ2-1; 8 bases are a match to TRBD2. Germline assignment: CDR1 SNHLY and CDR2 FYNNEI. This CDR3 comprises 14 residues. The ends lost 11 bases at V and 0 bases at J; junction bases unmatched: 6. CDR3 DNA sequence: TGTGCCTTACTAGCGGAGAGCTCCTACAATGAGCAGTTCTTC. Translating gives CALLAESSYNEQFF. Full variable domain (rest looked up from reference TRBV2 and TRBJ2-1): EPEVTQTPSHQVTQMGQEVILRCVPISNHLYFYWYRQILGQKVEFLVSFYNNEISEKSEIFDDQFSVERPDGSNFTLKIRSTKLEDSAMYFCALLAESSYNEQFFGPGTRLTVL.

This chain uses TRBV7-9 with TRBJ1-5; D is uncertain. The CDR3 runs 14 residues. CDR1 and CDR2 from the germline V gene are SEHNR and FQNEAQ (reference sequence). Trimming left V 2 bases short and J 1 base short, with 6 bases between. The chain's CDR3 is CASSLLDSNQPQHF. The CDR3 DNA is TGTGCCAGCAGCTTACTAGACAGCAATCAGCCCCAGCATTTT.

The chain is built from TRBV7-9 and TRBJ2-7, with TRBD1 matching 7 bases. CDR3 length equals 15 residues. Looked up from germline, CDR1 is SEHNR and CDR2 is FQNEAQ (reference sequence). Trimming removed 4 bases from V and 4 bases from J; junction bases left unmatched: 10. The CDR3 DNA is TGTGCCAGCAGCTCCCGGGACAGCGATTTGTACGAGCAGTACTTC. Its protein product is CASSSRDSDLYEQYF. Drawing the rest from reference TRBV7-9 and TRBJ2-7, the complete variable domain is DTGVSQNPRHKITKRGQNVTFRCDPISEHNRLYWYRQTLGQGPEFLTYFQNEAQLEKSRLLSDRFSAERPKGSFSTLEIQRTEQGDSAMYLCASSSRDSDLYEQYFGPGTRLTVT.

V gene TRBV7-8 combines with J gene TRBJ2-1; D may be TRBD2 (6 bases). This CDR3 contains 16 residues. The germline V gene encodes CDR1 SGHVS and CDR2 FQNEAQ. With 5 bases removed from V and 2 bases from J, the gap between germline ends came to 16 bases. The DNA of the CDR3 is TGTGCCAGCAGCCTAGGGAAGCGGGCCGCCTACAATGAGCAGTTCTTC. It yields the protein CASSLGKRAAYNEQFF.

The J gene is TRBJ2-5, the V gene TRBV7-9, with TRBD2 matching 8 bases. Germline CDR1 and CDR2: SEHNR and FQNEAQ (reference sequence). The CDR3 has 15 amino acids. J gave up 7 bases and V 1 base, and 8 bases lay outside the gene matches. The CDR3 DNA reads as TGTGCCAGCAGCTTAGGGGCCGGGGGGGACGGGACCCAGTACTTC. It translates to CASSLGAGGDGTQYF.

V and J are TRBV28 and TRBJ2-7; possibly TRBD2 for D (5 bases). Per germline, CDR1 MDHEN and CDR2 SYDVKM. V was pared by 5 bases and J by 0 bases, with 14 bases between. CDR3 size: 15 residues. The CDR3 DNA is TGTGCCAGCAGTGGCCGCGCGGGTACCTCCTACGAGCAGTACTTC. Translating it yields CASSGRAGTSYEQYF. The variable domain in full, completed from reference TRBV28 and TRBJ2-7, reads DVKVTQSSRYLVKRTGEKVFLECVQDMDHENMFWYRQDPGLGLRLIYFSYDVKMKEKGDIPEGYSVSREKKERFSLILESASTNQTSMYLCASSGRAGTSYEQYFGPGTRLTVT.

The chain links TRBV10-3 to TRBJ2-7; 8 positions agree with TRBD1. Per germline, CDR1 ENHRY and CDR2 SYGVKD. V lost 10 bases, J lost 5 bases, and 25 bases stayed unmatched. The CDR3 covers 18 residues. For the CDR3, the DNA is TGTGCCACGCGGAAGGCTTCGACAGGGGCGTCTCGTAGGAACGAGCAGTACTTC. This translates into CATRKASTGASRRNEQYF.

This clone was seen a single time. The chain is built from TRBV6-6 and TRBJ2-3; TRBD2 matches at 12 bases. This CDR3 is built from 16 residues. V was clipped by 5 bases and J by 3 bases; unmatched bases: 6. Germline V gene lookup returns CDR1 MNHNY and CDR2 SVGAGI (reference sequence). CDR3 sequence: CASSVTSGSFTDTQYF. The DNA for the CDR3 is TGTGCCAGCAGTGTGACTAGCGGGAGCTTTACAGATACGCAGTATTTT.

This sequence joins TRBV5-8 and TRBJ2-5, with D possibly being TRBD2 (6 bases). Per the germline V gene, CDR1 is SGHTS and CDR2 is YDEGEE. Trimming left V 7 bases short and J 7 bases short, with 23 bases between. The CDR3 totals 15 residues. CDR3 amino acids: CASLGVAVQEGTQYF. The CDR3 DNA sequence: TGTGCCAGCTTAGGAGTAGCGGTACAAGAGGGGACCCAGTACTTC.

V usage is TRBV4-1 and J usage is TRBJ2-7; tentatively, D is TRBD1 (6 bases). The germline V and J ends were trimmed by 2 bases and 1 base, with 15 bases remaining between them. CDR3 length: 16 residues. The germline gives CDR1 MGHRA, CDR2 YSYEKL. The CDR3 loop is CASSQSDSTPSYEQYF. The CDR3 DNA sequence: TGCGCCAGCAGCCAATCGGACAGTACCCCTTCCTACGAGCAGTACTTC.

The chain recombines TRBV10-2 with TRBJ2-3, with TRBD2 matching 10 bases. J lost 2 bases, V lost 0 bases, and 2 bases had no gene match. CDR3 length: 16 amino acids. Germline V gene data show CDR1 as WSHSY and CDR2 as SAAADI. The CDR3 loop reads CASSESGLAYTDTQYF. The CDR3 nucleotides are TGCGCCAGCAGTGAGTCGGGACTAGCGTACACAGATACGCAGTATTTT.

This rearrangement joins TRBV11-2 to TRBJ2-3; no clear D. The CDR3 spans 18 residues. CDR1 is SGHAT and CDR2 is FQNNGV in the germline V gene. Trimming removed 0 bases at V and 0 bases at J, with 16 bases between. The CDR3 DNA follows: TGTGCCAGCAGCTTAGACCCCCGTGGAGCATTTAGCACAGATACGCAGTATTTT. Its protein is CASSLDPRGAFSTDTQYF.

The chain uses TRBV5-5 and TRBJ1-5; D remains ambiguous. V lost 0 bases and J 1 base, leaving 11 bases between the germline ends. The CDR3 consists of 16 residues. Per germline, CDR1 SGHKS and CDR2 YYEKEE (reference sequence). The CDR3 nucleotides read TGTGCCAGCAGCTTGGAATGGACTGGCAGCAATCAGCCCCAGCATTTT. Its protein is CASSLEWTGSNQPQHF. The variable domain in full, with the rest retrieved from reference TRBV5-5 and TRBJ1-5, is DAGVTQSPTHLIKTRGQQVTLRCSPISGHKSVSWYQQVLGQGPQFIFQYYEKEERGRGNFPDRFSARQFPNYSSELNVNALLLGDSALYLCASSLEWTGSNQPQHFGDGTRLSIL.

The chain joins TRBV11-2 to TRBJ2-7, with 7 positions matching TRBD1. Trimming cost V 1 base and J 5 bases; bases outside gene matches: 8. The CDR3 has 15 residues. Germline CDR1 SGHAT, CDR2 FQNNGV. The CDR3 reads CASSLGAGGINEQYF. CDR3 nucleotide sequence: TGTGCCAGCAGCTTAGGGGCAGGGGGTATCAACGAGCAGTACTTC.

The V call is TRBV29-1, the J call TRBJ2-1; no definite D call. The CDR3 is 10 residues long. Per the germline V gene, CDR1 is SQVTM and CDR2 is ANQGSEA. The V and J ends lost 7 bases and 4 bases respectively, with 5 bases between them. The CDR3 DNA sequence: TGCAGCGCCCGTTACAATGAGCAGTTCTTC. Protein product: CSARYNEQFF.

The CDR3 region is CASSFPSGTGVPYEQYF. The CDR3 DNA reads as TGTGCCAGCAGCTTTCCCAGCGGGACAGGGGTCCCCTACGAGCAGTACTTC. This chain links TRBV7-9 with TRBJ2-7; 10 bases map to TRBD1. CDR3 length: 17 amino acids. Per the germline V gene, CDR1 is SEHNR and CDR2 is FQNEAQ (reference sequence). V dropped 3 bases and J dropped 2; count of bases not matched to a gene: 10.

The chain employs TRBV19 and TRBJ2-1; 16 bases map to TRBD2. CDR3 size: 18 residues. Germline lookup yields CDR1 LNHDA and CDR2 SQIVND (reference sequence). V gave up 5 bases and J gave up 3 bases; unmatched junction bases: 7. CDR3 residues: CASSGGTSGRALYNEQFF. The CDR3 region has the DNA TGTGCCAGTAGTGGCGGGACTAGCGGGAGGGCCCTCTACAATGAGCAGTTCTTC.

CDR3 bases: TGCAGCGCCCCAAGTCTGGGACTCCGAAACACTGAAGCTTTCTTT. Translated, it gives CSAPSLGLRNTEAFF. This chain uses TRBV29-1 with TRBJ1-1, with a possible D match to TRBD1 (5 bases). The CDR3 totals 15 residues. In germline, CDR1 is SQVTM, CDR2 ANQGSEA. Trimming removed 7 bases from V and 2 bases from J, with 20 bases in between.

V usage is TRBV21-1 and J usage is TRBJ1-5. TRBV21-1 is shown as a pseudogene. The CDR3 has 13 residues. CDR3 sequence: CASTTGGSQPQHF. In DNA form, the CDR3 reads TGTGCCAGCACGACCGGCGGCAGTCAGCCCCAGCATTTT.

The chain couples TRBV15 to TRBJ2-1, with D unclear. The V and J ends lost 3 bases and 9 bases respectively, with 6 bases between them. The CDR3 has 11 residues. Germline CDR1 reads LNHNV; CDR2 reads YYDKDF (reference sequence). The CDR3 is CATSSGVEQFF. Written as DNA, the CDR3 is TGTGCCACCAGCAGTGGCGTTGAGCAGTTCTTC.

The V gene is TRBV25-1, the J gene TRBJ2-1, with a weak D call TRBD1 (5 bases). Germline CDR1 reads MGHDK; CDR2 reads SYGVNS. The CDR3 runs 15 residues. Trimming took 1 base from V and 4 from J, leaving 11 bases between them. The CDR3 reads CASSEWTNSYNEQFF. The CDR3 DNA reads as TGTGCCAGCAGTGAATGGACAAACAGTTACAATGAGCAGTTCTTC.

The V gene is TRBV9, the J gene TRBJ2-5; D is unclear. This CDR3 region has 13 residues. Germline V gene sequence: CDR1 SGDLS, CDR2 YYNGEE. Trimming stripped 0 bases from V and 5 bases from J, with 8 bases between. CDR3 sequence reads: CASSVEGFETQYF. CDR3 nucleotides: TGTGCCAGCAGCGTAGAGGGATTTGAGACCCAGTACTTC.

For this clone: Other DNA sequences in this sample translate to the same CDR3. The V call is TRBV9, the J call TRBJ2-1, with D possibly being TRBD2 (5 bases). CDR1 is SGDLS, CDR2 YYNGEE, per germline. CDR3 size: 16 residues. The V and J ends lost 3 bases and 0 bases respectively, with 13 bases between them. The CDR3: CASSAGLAGSYNEQFF. CDR3 bases: TGTGCCAGCAGCGCGGGGTTAGCAGGCTCCTACAATGAGCAGTTCTTC.

The chain's CDR3 is CASSLLFGDRARYTEAFF. In nucleotides, the CDR3 is TGTGCCAGCAGTCTGCTCTTTGGGGACAGGGCTCGATACACTGAAGCTTTCTTT. The J gene is TRBJ1-1, the V gene TRBV28, with 9 positions matching TRBD1. The CDR3 covers 18 residues. Germline CDR1 MDHEN, CDR2 SYDVKM. The V segment lost 5 bases and the J segment 3 bases; nucleotides outside the gene matches: 16.

This clone showed up just once. The chain links TRBV5-6 to TRBJ1-1; D remains ambiguous. Germline lookup yields CDR1 SGHDT and CDR2 YYEEEE. The CDR3 is 13 residues long. Trimming cost V 0 bases and J 1 base, with 4 bases left between them. This chain's CDR3 is CASSLVTNTEAFF. As DNA, the CDR3 is TGTGCCAGCAGCTTGGTGACGAACACTGAAGCTTTCTTT.

The chain combines TRBV11-2 with TRBJ2-1; tentative D call: TRBD2 (5 bases). V was pared by 3 bases and J by 8 bases, with 5 bases between. This CDR3 has 11 amino acids. Per the germline V gene, CDR1 is SGHAT and CDR2 is FQNNGV. The CDR3: CASSLRDEQFF. The DNA of the CDR3 is TGTGCCAGCAGCTTGAGGGATGAGCAGTTCTTC.

The rearrangement links TRBV7-2 to TRBJ1-1; D is unresolved. The germline gives CDR1 SGHTA, CDR2 FQGNSA. Deletions cut 3 bases from V and 4 bases from J, with 6 bases between. CDR3 length: 12 amino acids. CDR3 DNA sequence: TGTGCCAGCAGCTTTTTGGGCACTGAAGCTTTCTTT. Translated: CASSFLGTEAFF.

This clone was seen a single time. This chain uses TRBV6-5 with TRBJ2-1, with TRBD2 matching 9 bases. Germline V gives CDR1 MNHEY, CDR2 SVGAGI. The CDR3 sequence is 15 residues long. With 8 bases clipped from V and 4 bases from J, the junction kept 9 bases outside the gene matches. For the CDR3, the DNA is TGTGCCAGCGGCGCCGTGACTAGCGGATACAATGAGCAGTTCTTC. Its protein is CASGAVTSGYNEQFF.

The count of this clone is one. The CDR3 protein is CASSQTSGNYNEQFF. CDR3 DNA sequence: TGTGCCAGCAGTCAAACTAGCGGGAACTACAATGAGCAGTTCTTC. The gene calls are TRBV27 and TRBJ2-1; 10 nucleotides match TRBD2. The CDR3 covers 15 residues. Germline loops: CDR1 MNHEY, CDR2 SMNVEV (reference sequence). V was clipped by 5 bases and J by 3 bases; unmatched bases: 4.

The chain uses TRBV27 and TRBJ2-1, with 11 bases identical to TRBD1. Trimming took 3 bases from V and 8 from J; bases not matched to a gene: 9. CDR1 MNHEY and CDR2 SMNVEV come from the germline V gene (reference sequence). The CDR3 is 16 residues long. This CDR3 reads CASSLGGTGGYDEQFF. The CDR3 bases are TGTGCCAGCAGTTTGGGTGGGACAGGGGGATATGATGAGCAGTTCTTC.

The V call is TRBV4-1, the J call TRBJ1-3, with D uncertain. Per germline, CDR1 MGHRA and CDR2 YSYEKL. V was trimmed by 0 bases and J by 0 bases, leaving 9 bases between them. The CDR3 extends over 16 amino acids. This CDR3 is CASSQDGESSGNTIYF. The DNA of the CDR3 is TGCGCCAGCAGCCAAGATGGGGAAAGCTCTGGAAACACCATATATTTT.